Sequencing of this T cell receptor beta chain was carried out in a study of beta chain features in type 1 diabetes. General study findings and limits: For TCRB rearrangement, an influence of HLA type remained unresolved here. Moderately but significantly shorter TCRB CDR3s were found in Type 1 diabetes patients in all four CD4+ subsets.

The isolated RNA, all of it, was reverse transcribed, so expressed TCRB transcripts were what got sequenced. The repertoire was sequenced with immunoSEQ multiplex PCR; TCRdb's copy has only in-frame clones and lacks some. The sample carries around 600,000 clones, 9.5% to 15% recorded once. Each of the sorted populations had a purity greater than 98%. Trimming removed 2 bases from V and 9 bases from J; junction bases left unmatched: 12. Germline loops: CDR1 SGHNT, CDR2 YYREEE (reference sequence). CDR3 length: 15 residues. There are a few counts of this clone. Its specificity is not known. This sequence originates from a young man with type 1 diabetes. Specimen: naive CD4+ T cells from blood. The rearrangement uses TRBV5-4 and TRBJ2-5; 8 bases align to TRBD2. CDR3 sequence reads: CASSLRGGGQMAQYF. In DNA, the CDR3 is TGTGCCAGCAGCTTACGGGGCGGGGGGCAAATGGCCCAGTACTTC.